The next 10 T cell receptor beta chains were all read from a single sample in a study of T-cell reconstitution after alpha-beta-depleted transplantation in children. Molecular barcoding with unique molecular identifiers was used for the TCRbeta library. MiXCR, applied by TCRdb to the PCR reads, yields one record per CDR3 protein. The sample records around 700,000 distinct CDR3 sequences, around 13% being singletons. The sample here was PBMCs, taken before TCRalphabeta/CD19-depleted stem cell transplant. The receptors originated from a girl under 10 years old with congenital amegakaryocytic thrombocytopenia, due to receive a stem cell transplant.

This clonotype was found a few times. CDR3 protein: CASSDGSWTFNTGELFF. DNA for the CDR3: TGTGCCAGTAGTGACGGGAGTTGGACATTTAACACCGGGGAGCTGTTTTTT. V and J are TRBV19 and TRBJ2-2, with D possibly matching TRBD2 (6 bases). The germline V gene has CDR1 LNHDA and CDR2 SQIVND (reference sequence). Trimming stripped 5 bases from V and 2 bases from J, with 18 bases between. The CDR3 is 17 residues long. The full variable domain, rest sourced from reference TRBV19 and TRBJ2-2, is DGGITQSPKYLFRKEGQNVTLSCEQNLNHDAMYWYRQDPGQGLRLIYYSQIVNDFQKGDIAEGYSVSREKKESFPLTVTSAQKNPTAFYLCASSDGSWTFNTGELFFGEGSRLTVL.

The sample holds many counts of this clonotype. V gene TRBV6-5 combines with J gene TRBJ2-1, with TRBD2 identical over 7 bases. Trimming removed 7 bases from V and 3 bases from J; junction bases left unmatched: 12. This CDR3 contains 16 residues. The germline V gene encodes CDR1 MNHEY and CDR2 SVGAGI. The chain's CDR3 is CASKRKTSRVYNEQFF. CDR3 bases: TGTGCCAGCAAGCGGAAGACTAGCCGAGTCTACAATGAGCAGTTCTTC.

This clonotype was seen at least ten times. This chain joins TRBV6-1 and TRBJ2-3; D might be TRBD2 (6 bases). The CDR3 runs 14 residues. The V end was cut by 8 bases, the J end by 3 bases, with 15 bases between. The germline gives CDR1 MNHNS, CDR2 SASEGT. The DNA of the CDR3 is TGTGCCAGCCGACTAGATCCCGAAACAGATACGCAGTATTTT. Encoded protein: CASRLDPETDTQYF.

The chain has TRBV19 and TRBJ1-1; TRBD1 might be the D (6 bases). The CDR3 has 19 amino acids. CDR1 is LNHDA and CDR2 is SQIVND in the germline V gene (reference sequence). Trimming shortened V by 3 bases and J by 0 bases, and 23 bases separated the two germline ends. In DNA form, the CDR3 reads TGTGCCAGTAGTATTATTGTGGGTGGAGGGGGAACTATGAACACTGAAGCTTTCTTT. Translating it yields CASSIIVGGGGTMNTEAFF. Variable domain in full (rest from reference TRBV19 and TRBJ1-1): DGGITQSPKYLFRKEGQNVTLSCEQNLNHDAMYWYRQDPGQGLRLIYYSQIVNDFQKGDIAEGYSVSREKKESFPLTVTSAQKNPTAFYLCASSIIVGGGGTMNTEAFFGQGTRLTVV.

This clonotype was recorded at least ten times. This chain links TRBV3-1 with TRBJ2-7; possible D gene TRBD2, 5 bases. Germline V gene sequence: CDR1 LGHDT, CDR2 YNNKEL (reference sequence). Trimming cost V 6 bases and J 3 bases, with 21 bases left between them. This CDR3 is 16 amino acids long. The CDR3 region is CASSRPTDSGYYEQYF. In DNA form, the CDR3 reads TGTGCCAGCAGTCGTCCGACGGACTCCGGTTACTACGAGCAGTACTTC.

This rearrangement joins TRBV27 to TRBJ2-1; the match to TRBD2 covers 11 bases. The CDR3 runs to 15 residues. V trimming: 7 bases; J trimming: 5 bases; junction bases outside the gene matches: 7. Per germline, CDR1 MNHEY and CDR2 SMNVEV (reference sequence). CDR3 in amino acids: CASNSGTSGNNEQFF. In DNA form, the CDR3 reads TGTGCCAGCAACAGCGGGACTAGCGGAAACAATGAGCAGTTCTTC.

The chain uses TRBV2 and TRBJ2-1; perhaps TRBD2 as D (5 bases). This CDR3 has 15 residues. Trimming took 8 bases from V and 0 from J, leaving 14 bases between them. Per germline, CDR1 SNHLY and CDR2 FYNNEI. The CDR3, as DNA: TGTGCCAGCTTTCGCCCCGACTACTCCTACAATGAGCAGTTCTTC. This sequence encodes CASFRPDYSYNEQFF.

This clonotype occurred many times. CDR3 protein: CSAPDPQGPFYNEQFF. In nucleotides, the CDR3 is TGCAGTGCTCCCGACCCCCAGGGCCCGTTTTACAATGAGCAGTTCTTC. V gene TRBV20-1 combines with J gene TRBJ2-1; a weak D match, TRBD1 (5 bases). The V and J ends lost 5 bases and 4 bases respectively, with 21 bases between them. CDR1 is DFQATT and CDR2 is SNEGSKA in the germline V gene (reference sequence). This CDR3 has 16 amino acids.

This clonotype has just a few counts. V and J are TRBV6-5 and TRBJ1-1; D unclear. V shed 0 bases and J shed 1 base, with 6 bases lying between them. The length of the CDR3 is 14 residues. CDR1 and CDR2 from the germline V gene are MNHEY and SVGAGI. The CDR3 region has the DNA TGTGCCAGCAGTTACTCAAGGTCGAACACTGAAGCTTTCTTT. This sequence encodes CASSYSRSNTEAFF.

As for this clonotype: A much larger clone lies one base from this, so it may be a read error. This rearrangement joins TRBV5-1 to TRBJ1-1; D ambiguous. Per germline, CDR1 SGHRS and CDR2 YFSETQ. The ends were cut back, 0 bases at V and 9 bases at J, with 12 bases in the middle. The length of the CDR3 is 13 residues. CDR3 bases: TGCGCCAGCAGCTTGGCCTGGATAGAACAAGCTTTCTTT. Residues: CASSLAWIEQAFF.